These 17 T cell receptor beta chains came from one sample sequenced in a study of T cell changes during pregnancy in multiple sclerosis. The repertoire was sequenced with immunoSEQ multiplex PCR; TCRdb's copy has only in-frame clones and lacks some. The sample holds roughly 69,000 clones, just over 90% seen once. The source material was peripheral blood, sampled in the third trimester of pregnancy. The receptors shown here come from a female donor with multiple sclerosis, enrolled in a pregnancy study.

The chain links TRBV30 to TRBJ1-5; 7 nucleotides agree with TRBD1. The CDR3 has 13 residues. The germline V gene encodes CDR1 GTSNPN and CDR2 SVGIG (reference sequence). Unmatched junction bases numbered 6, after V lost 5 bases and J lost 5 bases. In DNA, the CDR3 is TGTGCCTGGTCAGGGGGATCGGATCAGCCCCAGCATTTT. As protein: CAWSGGSDQPQHF.

The CDR3 protein is CASSQSGLDGTVINTEAFF. The DNA of the CDR3 is TGCGCCAGCAGTCAATCAGGATTAGACGGGACAGTTATTAACACTGAAGCTTTCTTT. The chain carries TRBV23-1 and TRBJ1-1; 7 bases map to TRBD1. TRBV23-1 is an open reading frame whose function is uncertain. The CDR3 loop spans 19 amino acids. V lost 0 bases, J lost 2 bases, and 15 bases stayed unmatched.

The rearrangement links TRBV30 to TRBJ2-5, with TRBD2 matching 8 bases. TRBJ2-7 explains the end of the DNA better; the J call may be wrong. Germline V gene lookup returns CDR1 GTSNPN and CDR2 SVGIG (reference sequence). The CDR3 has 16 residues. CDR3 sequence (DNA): TGTGCCTGGGGAGACCCTATAGCGGGAAGCTCCTACGAGCAGTACTTC. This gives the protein CAWGDPIAGSSYEQYF.

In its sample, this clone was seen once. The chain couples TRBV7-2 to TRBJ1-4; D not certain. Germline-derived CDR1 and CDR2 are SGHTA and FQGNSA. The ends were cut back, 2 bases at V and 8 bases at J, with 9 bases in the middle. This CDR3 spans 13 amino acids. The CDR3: CASSLRSREKLFF. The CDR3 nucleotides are TGTGCCAGCAGCTTAAGGTCTAGGGAAAAACTGTTTTTT.

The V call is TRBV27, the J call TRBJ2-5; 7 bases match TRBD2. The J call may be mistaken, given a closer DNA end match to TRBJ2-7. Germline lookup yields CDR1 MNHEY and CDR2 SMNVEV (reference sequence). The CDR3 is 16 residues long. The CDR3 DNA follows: TGTGCCAGCAGTTTATCCCTTGTCGGGGGGAATTACGAGCAGTACTTC. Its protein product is CASSLSLVGGNYEQYF.

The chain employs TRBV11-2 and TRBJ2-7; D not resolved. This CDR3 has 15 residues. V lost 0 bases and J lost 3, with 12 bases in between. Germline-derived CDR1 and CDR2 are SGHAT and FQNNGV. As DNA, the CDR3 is TGTGCCAGCAGCTTAGAGGCATATGCAGACTACGAGCAGTACTTC. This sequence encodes CASSLEAYADYEQYF.

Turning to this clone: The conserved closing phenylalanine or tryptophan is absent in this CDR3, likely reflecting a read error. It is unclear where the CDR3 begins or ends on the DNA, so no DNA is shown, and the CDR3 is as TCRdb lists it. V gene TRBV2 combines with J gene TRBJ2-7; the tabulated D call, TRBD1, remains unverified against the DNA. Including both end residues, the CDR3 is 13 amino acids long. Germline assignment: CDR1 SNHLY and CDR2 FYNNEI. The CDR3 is CASSEERRDRAFL.

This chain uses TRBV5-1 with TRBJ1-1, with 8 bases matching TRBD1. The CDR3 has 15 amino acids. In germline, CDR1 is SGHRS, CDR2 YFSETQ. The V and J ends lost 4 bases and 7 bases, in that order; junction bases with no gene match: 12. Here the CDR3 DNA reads TGCGCCAGCAGCCAGGACAGGGTGGATACCCTTGAAGCTTTCTTT. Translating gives CASSQDRVDTLEAFF.

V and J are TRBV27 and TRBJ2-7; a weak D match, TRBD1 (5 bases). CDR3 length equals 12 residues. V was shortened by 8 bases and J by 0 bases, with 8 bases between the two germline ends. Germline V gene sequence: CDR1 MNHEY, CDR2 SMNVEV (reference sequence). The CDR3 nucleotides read TGTGCCAGCCGCGACAGCTCCTACGAGCAGTACTTC. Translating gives CASRDSSYEQYF.

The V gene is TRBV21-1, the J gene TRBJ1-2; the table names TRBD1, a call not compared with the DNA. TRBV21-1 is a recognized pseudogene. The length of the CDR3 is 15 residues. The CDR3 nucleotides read TGTGCCAGCAGCAAAGCGGGACAGTTAAACTATGGCTACACCTTC. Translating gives CASSKAGQLNYGYTF.

CDR3 nucleotides: TGCGCCAGCAGCCAAATACTAGCCTCTCAGCCCCAGCATTTT. Residues: CASSQILASQPQHF. The J gene is TRBJ1-5, the V gene TRBV4-3; D gene uncertain. CDR3 size: 14 residues. The germline V gene encodes CDR1 LGHNA and CDR2 YSLEER. V lost 2 bases, J lost 6 bases, and 11 bases lay in between.

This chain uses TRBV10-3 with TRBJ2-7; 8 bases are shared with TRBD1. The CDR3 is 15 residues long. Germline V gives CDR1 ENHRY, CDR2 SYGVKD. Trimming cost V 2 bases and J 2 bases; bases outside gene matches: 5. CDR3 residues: CAISEGDRSTYEQYF. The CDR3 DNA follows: TGTGCCATCAGTGAGGGGGACAGGTCAACCTACGAGCAGTACTTC.

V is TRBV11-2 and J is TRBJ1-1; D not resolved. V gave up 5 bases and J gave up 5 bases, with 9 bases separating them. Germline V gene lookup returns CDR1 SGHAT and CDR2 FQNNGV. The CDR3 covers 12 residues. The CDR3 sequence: CASSQPGTEAFF. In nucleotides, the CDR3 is TGTGCCAGCAGCCAGCCGGGGACTGAAGCTTTCTTT.

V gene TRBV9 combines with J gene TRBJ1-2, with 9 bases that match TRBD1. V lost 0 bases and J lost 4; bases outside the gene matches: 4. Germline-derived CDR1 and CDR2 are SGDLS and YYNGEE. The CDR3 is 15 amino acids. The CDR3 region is CASSVATGGRYGYTF. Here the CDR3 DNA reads TGTGCCAGCAGCGTAGCGACAGGGGGACGCTATGGCTACACCTTC.

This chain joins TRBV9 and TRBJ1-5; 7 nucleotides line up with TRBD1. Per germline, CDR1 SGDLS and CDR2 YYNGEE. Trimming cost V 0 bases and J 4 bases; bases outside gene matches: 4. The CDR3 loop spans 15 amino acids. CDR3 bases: TGTGCCAGCAGCGTAGGAGACAGGGCGAATCAGCCCCAGCATTTT. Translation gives CASSVGDRANQPQHF.

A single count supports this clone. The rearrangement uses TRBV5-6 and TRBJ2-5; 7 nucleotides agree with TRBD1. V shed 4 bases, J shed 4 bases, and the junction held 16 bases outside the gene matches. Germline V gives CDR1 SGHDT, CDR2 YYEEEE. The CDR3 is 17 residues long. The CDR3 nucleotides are TGTGCCAGCAGCAAAATGATTGGACAGGATAAGGGAGAGACCCAGTACTTC. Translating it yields CASSKMIGQDKGETQYF.

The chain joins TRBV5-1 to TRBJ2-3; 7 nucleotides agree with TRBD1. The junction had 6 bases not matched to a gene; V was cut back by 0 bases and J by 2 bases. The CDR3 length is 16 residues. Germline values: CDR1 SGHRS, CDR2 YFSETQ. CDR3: CASSLGTGRATDTQYF. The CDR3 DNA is TGCGCCAGCAGCTTGGGGACAGGTCGGGCCACAGATACGCAGTATTTT.